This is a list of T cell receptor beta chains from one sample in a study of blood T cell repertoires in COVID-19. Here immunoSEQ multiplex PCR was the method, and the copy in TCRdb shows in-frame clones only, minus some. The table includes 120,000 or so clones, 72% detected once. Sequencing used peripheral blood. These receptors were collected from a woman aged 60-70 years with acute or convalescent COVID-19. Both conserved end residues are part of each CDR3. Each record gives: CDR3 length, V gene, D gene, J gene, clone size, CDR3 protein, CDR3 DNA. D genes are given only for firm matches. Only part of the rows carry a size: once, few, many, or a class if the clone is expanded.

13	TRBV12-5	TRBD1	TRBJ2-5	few	CASGVDRGETQYF	TGTGCTAGTGGGGTTGACAGGGGAGAGACCCAGTACTTC
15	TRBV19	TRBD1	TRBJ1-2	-	CASSRSTGSAYGYTF	TGTGCCAGTAGTCGTTCGACAGGGTCGGCCTATGGCTACACCTTC
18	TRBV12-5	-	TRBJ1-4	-	CASGDRDIGWKANEKLFF	TGTGCTAGTGGAGACCGGGACATAGGTTGGAAGGCGAATGAAAAACTGTTTTTT
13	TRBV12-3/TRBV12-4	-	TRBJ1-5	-	CASSTGNYQPQHF	TGTGCCAGCAGCACAGGCAATTATCAGCCCCAGCATTTT
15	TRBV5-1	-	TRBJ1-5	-	CASSLGSQVGQPQHF	TGCGCCAGCAGTTTGGGATCACAGGTTGGTCAGCCCCAGCATTTT
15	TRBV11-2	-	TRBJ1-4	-	CASKGPRGGNEKLFF	TGTGCCAGCAAGGGGCCCAGGGGTGGTAATGAAAAACTGTTTTTT
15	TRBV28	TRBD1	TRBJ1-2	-	CASSLGGQGALGYTF	TGTGCCAGCAGTTTGGGTGGACAGGGGGCGCTTGGCTACACCTTC
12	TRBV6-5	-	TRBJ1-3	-	CASRGELNTIYF	TGTGCCAGCAGGGGAGAGTTGAACACCATATATTTT
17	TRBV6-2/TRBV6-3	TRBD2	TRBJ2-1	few	CASSSRTSGGYYNEQFF	TGTGCCAGCAGTTCGCGGACTAGCGGGGGGTACTACAATGAGCAGTTCTTC
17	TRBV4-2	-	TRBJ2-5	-	CASSQQSRPSGQETQYF	TGTGCCAGCAGCCAACAATCCAGGCCAAGCGGGCAAGAGACCCAGTACTTC
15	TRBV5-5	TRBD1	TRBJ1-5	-	CASSLATGEGQPQHF	TGTGCCAGCAGCTTGGCGACAGGGGAGGGACAGCCCCAGCATTTT
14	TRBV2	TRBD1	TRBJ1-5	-	CASSSRGLGQPQHF	TGTGCCAGCAGTTCCAGGGGGCTGGGGCAGCCCCAGCATTTT
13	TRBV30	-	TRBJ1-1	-	CAWSYSGRTEAFF	TGTGCCTGGAGCTACAGCGGACGCACTGAAGCTTTCTTT
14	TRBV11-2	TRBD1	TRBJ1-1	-	CASSLSGGSTEAFF	TGTGCCAGCAGCTTATCAGGGGGAAGCACTGAAGCTTTCTTT
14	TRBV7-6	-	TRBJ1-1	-	CASSLVGGNTEAFF	TGTGCCAGCAGCTTAGTGGGGGGGAACACTGAAGCTTTCTTT
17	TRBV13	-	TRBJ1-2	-	CASSLGGSRDSLYGYTF	TGTGCCAGCAGCTTAGGGGGGTCGAGAGACAGCCTCTATGGCTACACCTTC
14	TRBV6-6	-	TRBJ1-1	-	CASSYGEAGTEAFF	TGTGCCAGCAGTTACGGGGAGGCCGGGACTGAAGCTTTCTTT
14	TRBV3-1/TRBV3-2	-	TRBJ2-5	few	CASSQPGGFETQYF	TGTGCCAGCAGCCAACCCGGCGGGTTCGAGACCCAGTACTTC
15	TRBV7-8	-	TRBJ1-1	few	CASSPLQGMNTEAFF	TGTGCCAGCAGCCCTCTACAGGGTATGAACACTGAAGCTTTCTTT
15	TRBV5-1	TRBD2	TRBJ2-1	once	CASSLEASGSNEQFF	TGCGCCAGCAGCTTGGAGGCTAGCGGGAGCAATGAGCAGTTCTTC
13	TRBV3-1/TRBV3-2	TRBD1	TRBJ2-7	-	CASSREGQHEQYF	TGTGCCAGCAGCCGAGAGGGACAGCACGAGCAGTACTTC
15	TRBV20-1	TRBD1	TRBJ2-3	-	CSASNFGQGSDTQYF	TGCAGTGCTAGTAACTTTGGACAGGGATCAGATACGCAGTATTTT